The 24 T cell receptor beta chains in this list originate from one sample, sequenced in a study of naive and memory T cell subsets. A UMI-containing oligonucleotide was joined by 3' ligation to the TCR cDNA template. Four PCR rounds used nested alpha and beta constant region primers plus the SP2 primer. MiXCR, applied by TCRdb to the 5' RACE reads, yields one record per CDR3 protein. Of about 59,000 distinct CDR3 sequences listed, roughly 8.1% are singletons. The receptors were gathered from a female donor in good health.

The CDR3 nucleotides read TGTGCCAGCAGTATCAACAGGGAGGGCCTGGTCTCGGATACGCAGTATTTT. Its protein is CASSINREGLVSDTQYF. The chain links TRBV2 to TRBJ2-3; maybe TRBD2 (7 bases). This CDR3 comprises 17 residues. V was cut by 5 bases and J by 6 bases, with 24 bases left in between. Germline CDR1 is SNHLY and CDR2 is FYNNEI. The full variable domain, completed using reference TRBV2 and TRBJ2-3, is EPEVTQTPSHQVTQMGQEVILRCVPISNHLYFYWYRQILGQKVEFLVSFYNNEISEKSEIFDDQFSVERPDGSNFTLKIRSTKLEDSAMYFCASSINREGLVSDTQYFGPGTRLTVL.

This clonotype was recorded many times. The V call is TRBV28, the J call TRBJ2-5; 11 bases agree with TRBD2. Germline assignment: CDR1 MDHEN and CDR2 SYDVKM. The CDR3 spans 16 residues. The trim removed 5 bases at V and 1 base at J, leaving 6 bases unmatched. The CDR3 DNA is TGTGCCAGCAGTGGCGGACTAGCGGGTGCCCAAGAGACCCAGTACTTC. Its protein is CASSGGLAGAQETQYF.

V gene TRBV5-5 combines with J gene TRBJ1-3; 7 positions agree with TRBD1. Germline V gives CDR1 SGHKS, CDR2 YYEKEE (reference sequence). The CDR3 has 16 amino acids. Trimming took 0 bases from V and 0 from J; bases not matched to a gene: 3. The CDR3 region is CASSLEGAGSGNTIYF. The CDR3 DNA reads TGTGCCAGCAGCTTGGAGGGGGCAGGCTCTGGAAACACCATATATTTT.

The J gene is TRBJ2-7, the V gene TRBV12-3 or TRBV12-4, with D uncertain. This CDR3 comprises 14 residues. Between the trimmed V and J ends, which lost 6 bases and 6 bases, there was a span of 18 bases. The CDR3 sequence is CASSPYRSAGEQYF. In DNA form, the CDR3 reads TGTGCCAGCAGCCCCTATCGTTCGGCCGGCGAGCAGTACTTC.

This chain's CDR3 is CSKGTSGFHNEQFF. The CDR3 DNA reads TGCAGCAAAGGGACTAGCGGGTTCCACAATGAGCAGTTCTTC. The chain combines TRBV29-1 with TRBJ2-1, with 12 bases lining up with TRBD2. The CDR3 has 14 residues. J gave up 5 bases and V 8 bases, and 7 bases lay outside the gene matches. Looked up from germline, CDR1 is SQVTM and CDR2 is ANQGSEA.

CDR3 protein: CASSLTSSGGRYF. DNA of the CDR3: TGTGCCAGCAGCTTAACCTCTAGCGGAGGGAGGTATTTT. The chain combines TRBV9 with TRBJ2-3; 7 nucleotides align to TRBD2. The trim removed 4 bases at V and 14 bases at J, leaving 13 bases unmatched. This CDR3 has 13 amino acids. The germline V gene has CDR1 SGDLS and CDR2 YYNGEE.

This clonotype has a handful of counts. The chain combines TRBV6-5 with TRBJ2-7; 7 bases are shared with TRBD1. CDR1 and CDR2 (germline): MNHEY, SVGAGI. V was pared by 0 bases and J by 0 bases, with 2 bases of the junction left unmatched. This CDR3 is built from 15 residues. Here the CDR3 reads CASSYSTGSSYEQYF. DNA for the CDR3: TGTGCCAGCAGTTACTCGACAGGGAGCTCCTACGAGCAGTACTTC.

This sequence joins TRBV6-6 and TRBJ2-7; 15 bases match TRBD2. The CDR3 is 19 amino acids. The germline V gene encodes CDR1 MNHNY and CDR2 SVGAGI (reference sequence). V lost 4 bases to trimming and J lost 0 bases; unmatched junction nucleotides: 10. The CDR3 sequence: CASSSTGLAGGLFSYEQYF. DNA of the CDR3: TGTGCCAGCAGTTCTACCGGACTAGCGGGAGGGCTATTCTCCTACGAGCAGTACTTC.

J is TRBJ2-5 and V is TRBV4-1; D may be TRBD1 or TRBD2 (5 bases each). V gave up 6 bases and J gave up 2 bases, with 16 bases separating them. The CDR3 sequence is 15 residues long. CDR1 MGHRA and CDR2 YSYEKL come from the germline V gene. The CDR3 spells CASRRAGTRQETQYF. CDR3 sequence (DNA): TGCGCCAGCAGGAGGGCCGGGACGAGACAAGAGACCCAGTACTTC.

This clonotype came up a few times. The chain couples TRBV20-1 to TRBJ2-3; weak D call: TRBD2 (5 bases). Germline assignment: CDR1 DFQATT and CDR2 SNEGSKA (reference sequence). V was clipped by 0 bases and J by 0 bases, with 10 bases between them. The CDR3 covers 15 residues. CDR3 loop: CSARDREKSTDTQYF. Here the CDR3 DNA reads TGCAGTGCTAGAGATAGGGAGAAGAGCACAGATACGCAGTATTTT.

The V gene is TRBV6-5, the J gene TRBJ2-5; 7 bases align to TRBD2. Germline V CDR1 and CDR2: MNHEY, SVGAGI. This CDR3 has 20 residues. Germline trimming cut 7 bases from V and 2 bases from J; bases unmatched to any gene: 25. The CDR3 coding sequence is TGTGCCAGCACTTTAGCCGATGGGGCTAGCGGAACACCCTATCAAGAGACCCAGTACTTC. Translating gives CASTLADGASGTPYQETQYF.

This clonotype was detected only a few times. The gene calls are TRBV6-5 and TRBJ1-2; possibly TRBD1 for D (6 bases). CDR3 length equals 14 residues. The V gene's germline CDR1 is MNHEY and CDR2 SVGAGI. V was trimmed by 5 bases and J by 4 bases, leaving 14 bases between them. CDR3 coding DNA: TGTGCCAGCAGTGGGAGGGGGATCAGCTATGGCTACACCTTC. Encoded protein: CASSGRGISYGYTF.

This clonotype was seen repeatedly, ten times or more. This sequence joins TRBV3-1 and TRBJ1-5; no reliable D call. The CDR3 length is 13 residues. V lost 0 bases and J 7 bases, leaving 7 bases between the germline ends. Germline V lookup: CDR1 LGHDT, CDR2 YNNKEL (reference sequence). CDR3 loop: CASSQDTSQPQHF. DNA for the CDR3: TGTGCCAGCAGCCAAGATACGTCCCAGCCCCAGCATTTT.

This clonotype has only a few counts. V gene TRBV5-6 combines with J gene TRBJ2-1; 7 positions agree with TRBD2. This CDR3 spans 16 amino acids. Germline CDR1 and CDR2: SGHDT and YYEEEE. V trimming: 0 bases; J trimming: 4 bases; junction bases outside the gene matches: 7. In DNA, the CDR3 is TGTGCCAGCAGCTTGGACTACGGGAGGATATACAATGAGCAGTTCTTC. The encoded protein is CASSLDYGRIYNEQFF. The full variable domain, its missing parts supplied by reference TRBV5-6 and TRBJ2-1, is DAGVTQSPTHLIKTRGQQVTLRCSPKSGHDTVSWYQQALGQGPQFIFQYYEEEERQRGNFPDRFSGHQFPNYSSELNVNALLLGDSALYLCASSLDYGRIYNEQFFGPGTRLTVL.

In this sample, this clonotype turned up a few times. This chain joins TRBV7-9 and TRBJ2-1; 10 bases are a match to TRBD2. CDR1 is SEHNR, CDR2 FQNEAQ, per germline (reference sequence). J lost 8 bases, V lost 1 base, and 8 bases had no gene match. The CDR3 runs 16 residues. CDR3 DNA sequence: TGTGCCAGCAGCTTAGGGGCTAGCGGGAGCTTTTATGAGCAGTTCTTC. Translation gives CASSLGASGSFYEQFF. Full variable domain (rest looked up from reference TRBV7-9 and TRBJ2-1): DTGVSQNPRHKITKRGQNVTFRCDPISEHNRLYWYRQTLGQGPEFLTYFQNEAQLEKSRLLSDRFSAERPKGSFSTLEIQRTEQGDSAMYLCASSLGASGSFYEQFFGPGTRLTVL.

In this sample, this clonotype turned up many times. The CDR3 region is CASSRMDNQPQHF. The CDR3 DNA reads TGTGCCAGCAGCAGGATGGACAATCAGCCCCAGCATTTT. The chain combines TRBV12-3 or TRBV12-4 with TRBJ1-5; D is unresolved. Trimming cost V 6 bases and J 3 bases, with 9 bases left between them. This CDR3 spans 13 amino acids.

This clonotype has a count of ten or more. The chain is built from TRBV12-3 or TRBV12-4 and TRBJ1-2; TRBD1 might be the D (5 bases). V was cut by 3 bases and J by 4 bases, with 12 bases left in between. The CDR3 is 14 amino acids. CDR3 sequence: CASSFSDRSYGYTF. CDR3 nucleotides: TGTGCCAGCAGTTTCTCCGACAGAAGCTATGGCTACACCTTC.

This clonotype has at least ten counts. V and J are TRBV18 and TRBJ2-3, with D unclear. CDR1 and CDR2 from the germline V gene are KGHSH and LQKENI. Trimming removed 6 bases from V and 4 bases from J, with 8 bases in between. There are 12 residues in the CDR3. Here the CDR3 DNA reads TGTGCCAGCTCCCATGAACCAGATACGCAGTATTTT. Protein sequence: CASSHEPDTQYF.

This clonotype occurred a few times. This sequence joins TRBV5-4 and TRBJ2-7; 7 bases are a match to TRBD1. The ends lost 4 bases at V and 3 bases at J; junction bases unmatched: 7. Germline CDR1 reads SGHNT; CDR2 reads YYREEE (reference sequence). The CDR3 extends over 14 amino acids. As DNA, the CDR3 is TGTGCCAGCAGCCCCGACAGGGTGGACTACGAGCAGTACTTC. This codes for CASSPDRVDYEQYF.

This clonotype came up a few times. CDR3 in amino acids: CAISESIFTSGGSSYNEQFF. CDR3 sequence (DNA): TGTGCCATCAGTGAGTCAATTTTTACGAGCGGGGGGAGCTCCTACAATGAGCAGTTCTTC. The chain carries TRBV10-3 and TRBJ2-1; 9 positions match TRBD2. CDR3 size: 20 residues. V dropped 0 bases and J dropped 0; count of bases not matched to a gene: 12. Germline V gene sequence: CDR1 ENHRY, CDR2 SYGVKD.

This clonotype appeared a few times. V is TRBV29-1 and J is TRBJ1-2; no reliable D call. Germline V CDR1 and CDR2: SQVTM, ANQGSEA. The CDR3 is made up of 12 amino acids. V lost 0 bases and J lost 4, with 6 bases in between. The DNA for the CDR3 is TGCAGCGTTGAAGATCTCAGCTATGGCTACACCTTC. This codes for CSVEDLSYGYTF.

The sample holds a few counts of this clonotype. The chain couples TRBV29-1 to TRBJ1-4; no firm D call. The CDR3 has 13 amino acids. V was cut by 1 base and J by 3 bases, with 6 bases left in between. Germline values: CDR1 SQVTM, CDR2 ANQGSEA. Written as DNA, the CDR3 is TGCAGCGTTGAAGTTCCTCCTAATGAAAAACTGTTTTTT. This encodes CSVEVPPNEKLFF.

This clonotype was detected ten times or more. In DNA, the CDR3 is TGTGCCAGCAGCTTAGTGTCGGGGTTCGGCAATCAGCCCCAGCATTTT. Translating it yields CASSLVSGFGNQPQHF. The chain combines TRBV7-8 with TRBJ1-5; D not resolved. The CDR3 has 16 amino acids. Germline V gene sequence: CDR1 SGHVS, CDR2 FQNEAQ. V lost 1 base and J 2 bases, leaving 12 bases between the germline ends.

V gene TRBV3-1 combines with J gene TRBJ1-1, with 10 positions matching TRBD1. CDR1 and CDR2 (germline): LGHDT, YNNKEL (reference sequence). The CDR3 sequence is 14 residues long. After removal of 1 base from V and 6 bases from J, the junction contained 2 bases not matched to a gene. The CDR3 DNA is TGTGCCAGCAGCCAAGTGGGACAGGGGTCTGAAGCTTTCTTT. Amino acids: CASSQVGQGSEAFF.